The following is a T cell receptor (beta chain) sequence with its context. Its antigen is as yet unknown. The PCR ran on 60 Vbeta and 13 Jbeta primers. Assay: immunoSEQ multiplex PCR; the TCRdb copy retains only in-frame clones and omits some. The data hold 100,000 to 150,000 clones, with roughly 80% observed a single time. The entry originates in a study of cytomegalovirus exposure and HLA in healthy donors. General study findings and limits: Immune exposure information comprised only CMV serostatus.

The CDR3 contains 16 residues. CDR1 and CDR2 from the germline V gene are MDHEN and SYDVKM. The V gene lost 6 bases and the J gene lost 3 bases, with 18 bases spanning the gap. Sequences were obtained from PBMCs. This receptor was taken from a man aged 50 to 59 in good health and CMV-seropositive. The V call is TRBV28, the J call TRBJ1-5, with D possibly matching TRBD1 (5 bases). The DNA of the CDR3 is TGTGCCAGCAGCGAACCTATGACAGCCGCCAATCAGCCCCAGCATTTT. Its protein product is CASSEPMTAANQPQHF.